This T cell receptor beta chain was obtained from a study of blood T cells in healthy people across ages (dated by TCRdb to about 2015). A note on the overall study: In model experiments, roughly one uniquely barcoded TCR beta cDNA molecule per two T cells was captured by template switching. Four age groups were formed from the donors: young (average about 16 years), middle-aged (approximately 40), aged (roughly 56) and long-lived (about 75). Using the same blood draw, the study looked at two additional independent replicas of 1 million unique cDNA reads for two donors, one aged 18 to 30 and the other aged 80 or older. The study measured age-related changes in TCR beta repertoire diversity using deep sequencing normalized with unique cDNA molecular identifiers. Study-wide conclusions, independent of this receptor: A strong correlation was found between observed TCR beta diversity and the percentage of naive T cells measured by flow cytometry. Compared with the aged group, the long-lived group had more naive CD4+ T cells, fewer expanded clones and increased TCR diversity, a pattern suggesting age selection. Because donor CMV infection status was unknown, age-related changes in expanded clonotypes were potentially confounded. Because profiling used bulk unsorted PBMCs, naive and antigen-experienced compartments could not be compared conclusively. Estimates of total diversity based on one million sequenced T cells were considered lower bounds and underestimates. As age increased, observed TCR beta diversity per million T cells dropped in a roughly linear way, and a significant reduction was already evident by age about 40.

From cysteine to phenylalanine, the CDR3 is 15 amino acids long. Only CDR3 DNA is held: 45 bases, read in frame from base 1. CDR1 and CDR2, looked up from the germline V gene, are KGHDR and SFDVKD. At the junction V is shortened by 4 bases and J by 2 bases, with 11 bases in between. This clonotype occurred a few times. Its antigen is unknown. Base qualities were left out, and no much larger clone turns up one base away. Preparation of the library involved 5' RACE. Sequencing took place on an Illumina HiSeq 2500. The second PCR ran for roughly 7 to 11 cycles and used a J-beta primer mix along with a sample-barcoded 5' primer. A unique molecular identifier was introduced onto each TCR beta cDNA molecule by a template-switch 5' adaptor carrying 12 random nucleotides. Each sample yielded at least 2.5 million CDR3-containing paired-end reads. First-strand cDNA synthesis was performed from all RNA using the Mint cDNA synthesis kit, with priming by a TRBC-specific oligonucleotide. Following uracil-DNA glycosylase treatment, all cDNA underwent a first 18-cycle PCR with the universal primers M1SS and BC2_uni_R. In the source study's methods: For normalization, 1 million high-quality reads, each with a distinct molecular identifier, were randomly selected from each sample. Reads sharing molecular identifiers were discarded rather than binned into consensus sequences. MiTCR, run with a Q25 quality threshold and the strictest error-elimination algorithm, handled CDR3 identification, clonotype clustering and error correction. A nonparametric unseen species model with Euler transformation was used to estimate lower-bound total TCR beta diversity. TCRdb passed the public sequencing reads through fastp at Q25 and MiXCR, retaining productive beta sequences. Rows merge per CDR3 protein into single entries with the most common DNA and genes. V and J calls and clone size were set by TCRdb, not the authors. The sample profile shows hundreds of thousands of distinct CDR3 sequences; just under 25% of them were found once. The ten top clones hold 8% to 10% of the sample.

The approximately 40 donors, aged about 6 to 100 years, were systemically healthy Caucasian individuals from Russia. Each donor gave approximately 9.3 milliliters of peripheral blood, collected into EDTA-treated Vacutainer tubes. Ficoll-Paque density-gradient centrifugation was used to isolate PBMCs, with at least 6.5 million per sample. Total RNA, at least 6 micrograms per sample, was extracted from PBMCs with Trizol reagent. For every donor, an aliquot of PBMCs went through flow cytometry to measure the percentages of naive CD45RAhigh/CD27high T cells. The data were also submitted as part of a second study, on T cells of mothers and their children. According to the second study: Nine systemically healthy Caucasian individuals, comprising three mothers and their six children, were included as donors. cDNA synthesis consumed the entire amount of extracted RNA, loaded at around 1.5 ug RNA in each 15 ul reaction. In the second PCR, the M1S primer introduced both the sample barcodes and 2-4 random nucleotides. More than 8 million TCR beta CDR3 reads were obtained from each mother, and about 3 million reads were obtained from each child. TCR recombination output is similarly shaped by thymic selection in related and unrelated pairs, with a minor effect exerted by inherited differences. Related mother-child pairs always showed normalized repertoire overlap that was slightly higher than in unrelated mother-child pairs, though the difference was never significant. With a sensitivity of about 100 clones per million clonotypes, no persistent microchimeric T cell clones were detected. In the study, deep NGS was used to compare the TCR beta repertoires of mothers and children, and features distinguishing related mother-child pairs from unrelated individuals were sought. The mean age was about 40 +/- 4 years for the mothers and approximately 11 +/- 4 years for the children. Libraries were sequenced on Illumina HiSeq 2000 with 100+100 nt paired-end reads after adapter ligation with NEBNext reagents. Mother and child libraries were prepared a month apart and sequenced in separate runs to prevent cross-contamination. For each donor, somewhere between roughly 500,000 and 2,100,000 distinct TCR beta clonotypes were identified. Naive TCR beta clonotypes were estimated from low-frequency clonotypes matched to each donor's FACS-determined naive share, without sorting.

The chain is assembled from TRBV24-1 and TRBJ2-1, with the D gene not clear enough to name. Sequenced sample: blood. This clonotype originated in a boy aged 10-17 years in good health. The CDR3 protein: CATSDQISPYNEQFF. The DNA is TGTGCCACCAGTGACCAGATTTCCCCCTACAATGAGCAGTTCTTC.